The clone carrying this T cell receptor beta chain was detected ten times or more. The data belong to a study of T cells in Graves' hyperthyroidism and ophthalmopathy. Trimming removed 5 bases from V and 6 bases from J; junction bases left unmatched: 7. CDR1 is GTSNPN, CDR2 SVGIG, per germline (reference sequence). The CDR3 covers 13 residues. Template material for amplifying TCR beta CDR3 regions consisted of RNA transcripts. The TCR CDR3 first-round RT-PCR relied on the HTBI primer set. TCRdb recomputed calls from the multiplex PCR reads with MiXCR, one row per CDR3 protein. The repertoire has roughly 160,000 distinct CDR3 sequences, around 8.9% of them found once; the top ten carry approximately 24%.

This chain joins TRBV30 and TRBJ1-1; 9 nucleotides agree with TRBD1. The TCR comes from a woman aged 18-30 years with Graves' hyperthyroidism that later progressed to Graves' ophthalmopathy. The sequenced material came from blood. CDR3 DNA: TGTGCCTGGGTGACAGGGGGTAGGTCTGAAGCTTTCTTT. Its protein is CAWVTGGRSEAFF.